These 11 T cell receptor beta chains were sequenced from one sample in a study of persistence of HIV-infected CD4 T cells. No antigen is known for these receptors. Cells were stimulated with overlapping HIV-1 Gag 15-mer peptides. Responding CD4+ T cells were sorted by upregulation of both CD40 ligand and CD69. This was the immunoSEQ version 4 assay in survey mode. Libraries were prepared by immunoSEQ multiplex PCR; TCRdb keeps only in-frame clonotypes and omits some of them. The data contain fewer than 40,000 clones, approximately 66% of them seen just once; the ten biggest clones take up roughly 1.5%. Here the sequenced sample was CD4+ T cells sorted from PBMCs after roughly 18-hour stimulation, taken from a patient who received antiretroviral therapy. The receptor source for this set is an adult man with HIV who was CMV-seropositive.

The chain is built from TRBV6-4 and TRBJ2-4; the D gene is possibly TRBD1 (6 bases). The CDR3 totals 16 residues. Trimming left V 2 bases short and J 2 bases short, with 13 bases between. Germline V CDR1 and CDR2: MRHNA, SNTAGT. CDR3 region: CASSDASGTTKNIQYF. In DNA form, the CDR3 reads TGTGCCAGCAGTGACGCTTCCGGGACAACCAAAAACATTCAGTACTTC.

The V call is TRBV5-5, the J call TRBJ1-1; unclear D gene. V lost 0 bases to trimming and J lost 1 base, with 4 bases between them. The germline V gene has CDR1 SGHKS and CDR2 YYEKEE (reference sequence). CDR3 length equals 13 residues. CDR3 coding DNA: TGTGCCAGCAGCTTGGGTCGGAACACTGAAGCTTTCTTT. Translating gives CASSLGRNTEAFF.

Worth noting for this clone: A much larger clone differs by one base, so this may be a read error. This chain connects TRBV4-1 to TRBJ2-1, with D uncertain. The CDR3 sequence is 16 residues long. Germline CDR1 is MGHRA and CDR2 is YSYEKL. CDR3 nucleotides: TGCGCCAGCAGCCCTCTCGACATACTCTCCTGCAATGAGCAGTTCTTC. It codes for CASSPLDILSCNEQFF.

This clone occurred a few times. The chain links TRBV19 to TRBJ1-3; 7 nucleotides agree with TRBD1. This CDR3 has 14 residues. V was pared by 7 bases and J by 2 bases, with 5 bases of the junction left unmatched. The germline V gene encodes CDR1 LNHDA and CDR2 SQIVND (reference sequence). CDR3 sequence: CASTPTGAGNTIYF. CDR3 sequence (DNA): TGTGCCAGTACCCCAACAGGGGCTGGAAACACCATATATTTT.

This clone has only one observation. The CDR3 DNA follows: TGTGCCAGCAGCCACCTAGACAGGGCGAACACTGAAGCTTTCTTT. It specifies CASSHLDRANTEAFF. V usage is TRBV3-1 (or the pseudogene TRBV3-2) and J usage is TRBJ1-1; TRBD1 matches 7 bases. The CDR3 consists of 15 residues. V lost 3 bases to trimming and J lost 1 base; unmatched junction nucleotides: 5. Germline V lookup: CDR1 LGHDT, CDR2 YNNKEL (reference sequence).

CDR3 nucleotide sequence: TGTGCCAGCAGGCCCGGCGGCTCTGGGGCCAACGTCCTGACTTTC. It yields the protein CASRPGGSGANVLTF. The chain couples TRBV7-3 to TRBJ2-6; D is unresolved. Germline V CDR1 and CDR2: SGHTA, FQGTGA. V was cut by 6 bases and J by 0 bases, with 9 bases left in between. There are 15 residues in the CDR3.

This clone was observed a handful of times. The rearrangement uses TRBV15 and TRBJ1-5; D ambiguous. CDR3 length: 15 residues. Germline CDR1 LNHNV, CDR2 YYDKDF (reference sequence). Deletions cut 4 bases from V and 6 bases from J, with 16 bases between. This CDR3 is CATSTGSLGGQPQHF. The CDR3 DNA sequence: TGTGCCACCAGCACCGGGTCCCTAGGTGGTCAGCCCCAGCATTTT.

The rearrangement joins TRBV7-9 to TRBJ2-1, with D tentatively TRBD2 (5 bases). V lost 8 bases to trimming and J lost 0 bases, with 11 bases between them. This CDR3 contains 14 residues. Germline CDR1 and CDR2: SEHNR and FQNEAQ (reference sequence). CDR3 bases: TGTGCCAGCTCCCTGGACTTCTCCTACAATGAGCAGTTCTTC. Protein: CASSLDFSYNEQFF.

In its sample, this clone was seen once. V gene TRBV3-1 (or the pseudogene TRBV3-2) combines with J gene TRBJ2-2; D is unclear. The CDR3 length is 14 residues. The germline gives CDR1 LGHDT, CDR2 YNNKEL (reference sequence). V was pared by 0 bases and J by 8 bases, with 10 bases between. The CDR3 spells CASSQEDARGELFF. The CDR3 bases are TGTGCCAGCAGCCAAGAGGACGCAAGGGGGGAGCTGTTTTTT.

V is TRBV28 and J is TRBJ2-5; TRBD1 aligns across 7 bases. J lost 2 bases, V lost 6 bases, and 6 bases had no gene match. CDR1 MDHEN and CDR2 SYDVKM come from the germline V gene. This CDR3 has 14 amino acids. The CDR3, as DNA: TGTGCCAGCAGGGAGACAGGGAGTCAAGAGACCCAGTACTTC. Translating it yields CASRETGSQETQYF.

The chain carries TRBV6-5 and TRBJ1-1, with no clear D. V gave up 7 bases and J gave up 4 bases, with 16 bases separating them. This CDR3 has 14 amino acids. Germline lookup yields CDR1 MNHEY and CDR2 SVGAGI. The CDR3 bases are TGTGCCAGCATCACCCTCAACTCGGGCACTGAAGCTTTCTTT. It encodes CASITLNSGTEAFF.